This TCR beta chain was sequenced for a study of T-cell reconstitution after alpha-beta-depleted transplantation in children. This CDR3 contains 16 residues. V lost 4 bases to trimming and J lost 7 bases; unmatched junction nucleotides: 9. Germline assignment: CDR1 SGHRS and CDR2 YFSETQ. Preparation of the TCRbeta library was carried out with unique molecular identifiers. TCRdb fed the PCR reads into MiXCR, producing one record per CDR3 protein. The sample shows hundreds of thousands of distinct CDR3 sequences, 15% to 20% of them seen only once. V and J are TRBV5-1 and TRBJ2-1; 12 positions match TRBD2. Here the sequenced sample was PBMCs from the stem cell graft donor, taken from the stem cell graft. The sequence derives from a human donor who donated a stem cell graft to a child with acute lymphoblastic leukemia. The CDR3 coding sequence is TGCGCCAGCAGCCTACCGACTAGCGGGAGAGGGAATGAGCAGTTCTTC. Translated, it gives CASSLPTSGRGNEQFF.